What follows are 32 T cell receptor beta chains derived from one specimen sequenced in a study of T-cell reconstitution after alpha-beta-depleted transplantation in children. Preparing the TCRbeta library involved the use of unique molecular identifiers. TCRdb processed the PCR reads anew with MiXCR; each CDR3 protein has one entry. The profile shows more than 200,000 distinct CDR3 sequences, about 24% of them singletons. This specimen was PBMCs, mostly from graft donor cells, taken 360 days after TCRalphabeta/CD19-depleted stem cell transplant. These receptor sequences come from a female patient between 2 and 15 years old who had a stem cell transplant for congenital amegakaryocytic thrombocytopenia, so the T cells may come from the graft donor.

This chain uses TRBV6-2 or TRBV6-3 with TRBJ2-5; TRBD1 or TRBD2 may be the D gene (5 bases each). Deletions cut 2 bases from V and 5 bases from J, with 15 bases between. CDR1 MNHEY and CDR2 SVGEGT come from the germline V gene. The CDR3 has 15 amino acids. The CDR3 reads CASSYEGRHSETQYF. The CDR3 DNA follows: TGTGCCAGCAGTTACGAGGGGCGGCATTCGGAGACCCAGTACTTC.

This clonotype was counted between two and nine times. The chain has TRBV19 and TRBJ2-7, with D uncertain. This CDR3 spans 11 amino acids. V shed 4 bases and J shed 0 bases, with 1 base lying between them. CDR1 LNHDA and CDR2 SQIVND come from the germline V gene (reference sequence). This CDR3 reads CASSNSYEQYF. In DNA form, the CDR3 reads TGTGCCAGTAGTAACTCCTACGAGCAGTACTTC.

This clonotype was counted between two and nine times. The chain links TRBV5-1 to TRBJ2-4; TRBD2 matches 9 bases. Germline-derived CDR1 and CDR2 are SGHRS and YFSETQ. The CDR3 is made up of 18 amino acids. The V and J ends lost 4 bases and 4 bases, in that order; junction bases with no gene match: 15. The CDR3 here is CASSAPLDWREGKNIQYF. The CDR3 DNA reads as TGCGCCAGCAGCGCACCACTTGATTGGCGGGAGGGGAAAAACATTCAGTACTTC.

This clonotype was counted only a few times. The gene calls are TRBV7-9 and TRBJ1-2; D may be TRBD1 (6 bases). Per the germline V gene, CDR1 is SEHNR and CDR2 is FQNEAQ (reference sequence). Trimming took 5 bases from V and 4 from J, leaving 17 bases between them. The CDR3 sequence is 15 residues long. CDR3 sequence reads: CASSGQGGVSYGYTF. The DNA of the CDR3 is TGTGCCAGCAGCGGACAAGGGGGGGTTAGCTATGGCTACACCTTC.

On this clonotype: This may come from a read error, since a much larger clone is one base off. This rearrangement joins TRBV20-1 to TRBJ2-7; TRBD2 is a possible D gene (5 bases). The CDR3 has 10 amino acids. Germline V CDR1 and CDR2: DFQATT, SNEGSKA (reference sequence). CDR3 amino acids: CSASDYEHYF. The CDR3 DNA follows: TGCAGTGCTAGTGACTACGAGCATTACTTC.

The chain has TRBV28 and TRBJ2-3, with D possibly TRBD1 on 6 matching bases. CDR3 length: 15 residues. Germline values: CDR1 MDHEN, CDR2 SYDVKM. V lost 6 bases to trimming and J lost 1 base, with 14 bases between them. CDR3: CASRPYRARTDTQYF. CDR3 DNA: TGTGCCAGCAGACCCTACAGGGCCCGCACAGATACGCAGTATTTT.

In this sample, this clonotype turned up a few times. The chain's CDR3 is CASSELSGRAYNEQFF. The CDR3 nucleotides are TGCGCCAGCAGTGAATTAAGCGGGAGGGCCTACAATGAGCAGTTCTTC. V usage is TRBV10-2 and J usage is TRBJ2-1; 10 bases are a match to TRBD2. Germline V CDR1 and CDR2: WSHSY, SAAADI. The CDR3 runs to 16 residues. V lost 3 bases to trimming and J lost 2 bases; unmatched junction nucleotides: 4.

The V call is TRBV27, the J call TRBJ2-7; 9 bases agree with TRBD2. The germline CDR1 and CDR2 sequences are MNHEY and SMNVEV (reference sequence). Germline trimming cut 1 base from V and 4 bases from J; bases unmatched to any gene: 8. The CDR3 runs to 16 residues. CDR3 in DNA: TGTGCCAGCAGTTTATTGGCTAGCGGGATGGGTTACGAGCAGTACTTC. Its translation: CASSLLASGMGYEQYF.

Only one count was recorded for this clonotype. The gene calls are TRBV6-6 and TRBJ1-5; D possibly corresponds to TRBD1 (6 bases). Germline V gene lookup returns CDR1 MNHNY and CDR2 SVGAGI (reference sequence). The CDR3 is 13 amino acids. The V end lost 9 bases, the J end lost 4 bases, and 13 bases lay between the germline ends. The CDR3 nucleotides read TGTGCCAGTAGAGGGGGTGTGAATCAGCCCCAGCATTTT. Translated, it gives CASRGGVNQPQHF.

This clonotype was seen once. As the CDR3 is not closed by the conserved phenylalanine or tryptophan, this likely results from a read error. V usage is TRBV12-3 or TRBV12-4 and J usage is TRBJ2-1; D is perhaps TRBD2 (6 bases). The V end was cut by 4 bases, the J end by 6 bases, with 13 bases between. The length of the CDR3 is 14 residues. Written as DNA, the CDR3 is TGTGCCAGCAGTTCCACGGGACTCCTCAATGAGCAGTTCTGC. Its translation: CASSSTGLLNEQFC.

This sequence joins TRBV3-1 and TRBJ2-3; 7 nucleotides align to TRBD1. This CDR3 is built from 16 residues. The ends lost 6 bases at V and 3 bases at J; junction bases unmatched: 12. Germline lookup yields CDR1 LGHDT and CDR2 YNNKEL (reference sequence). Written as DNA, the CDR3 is TGTGCCAGCAGGGCAAACAGGGGAAGGTTGACAGATACGCAGTATTTT. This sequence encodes CASRANRGRLTDTQYF.

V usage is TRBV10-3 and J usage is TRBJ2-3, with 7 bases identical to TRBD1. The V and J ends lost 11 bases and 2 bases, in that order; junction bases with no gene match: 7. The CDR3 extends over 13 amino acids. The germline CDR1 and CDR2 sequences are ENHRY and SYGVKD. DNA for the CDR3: TGTGCCGTCGAGGGGGCCCTCACAGATACGCAGTATTTT. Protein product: CAVEGALTDTQYF.

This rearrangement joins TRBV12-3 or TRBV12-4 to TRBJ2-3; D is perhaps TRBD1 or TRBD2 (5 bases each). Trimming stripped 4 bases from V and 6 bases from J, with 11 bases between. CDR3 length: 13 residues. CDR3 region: CASSSGGWDTQYF. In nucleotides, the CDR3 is TGTGCCAGCAGTTCTGGGGGTTGGGATACGCAGTATTTT.

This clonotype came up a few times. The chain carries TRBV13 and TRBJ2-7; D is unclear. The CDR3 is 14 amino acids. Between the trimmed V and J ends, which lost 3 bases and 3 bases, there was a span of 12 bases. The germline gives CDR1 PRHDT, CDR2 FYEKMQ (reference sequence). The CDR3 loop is CASSFSPSGYEQYF. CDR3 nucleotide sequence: TGTGCCAGCAGCTTTTCGCCCTCAGGCTACGAGCAGTACTTC. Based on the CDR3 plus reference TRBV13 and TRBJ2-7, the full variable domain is AAGVIQSPRHLIKEKRETATLKCYPIPRHDTVYWYQQGPGQDPQFLISFYEKMQSDKGSIPDRFSAQQFSDYHSELNMSSLELGDSALYFCASSFSPSGYEQYFGPGTRLTVT.

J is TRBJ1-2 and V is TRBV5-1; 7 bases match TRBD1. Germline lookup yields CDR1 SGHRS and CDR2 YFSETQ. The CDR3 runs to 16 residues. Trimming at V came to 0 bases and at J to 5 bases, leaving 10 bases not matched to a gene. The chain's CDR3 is CASSLEGQSYYYGYTF. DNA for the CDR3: TGCGCCAGCAGCTTGGAGGGACAGTCCTATTATTATGGCTACACCTTC.

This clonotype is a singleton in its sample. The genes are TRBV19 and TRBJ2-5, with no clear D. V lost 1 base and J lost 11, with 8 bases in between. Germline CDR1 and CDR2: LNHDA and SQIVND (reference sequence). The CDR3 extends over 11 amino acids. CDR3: CASSIAKDQYF. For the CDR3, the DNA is TGTGCCAGTAGTATAGCGAAAGATCAGTACTTC.

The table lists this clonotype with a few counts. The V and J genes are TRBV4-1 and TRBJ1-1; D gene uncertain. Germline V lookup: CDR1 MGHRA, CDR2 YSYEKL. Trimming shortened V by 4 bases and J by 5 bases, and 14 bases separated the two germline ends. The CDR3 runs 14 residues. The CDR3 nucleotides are TGCGCCAGCAGCCTCCAGGTCCGGGAAACTGAAGCTTTCTTT. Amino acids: CASSLQVRETEAFF.

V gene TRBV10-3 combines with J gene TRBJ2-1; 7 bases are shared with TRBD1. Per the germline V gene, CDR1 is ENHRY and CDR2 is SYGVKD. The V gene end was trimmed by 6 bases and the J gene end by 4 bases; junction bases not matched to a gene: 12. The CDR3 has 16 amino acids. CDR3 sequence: CAISAPGQLKYNEQFF. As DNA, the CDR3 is TGTGCCATCAGCGCTCCGGGACAGTTAAAATACAATGAGCAGTTCTTC.

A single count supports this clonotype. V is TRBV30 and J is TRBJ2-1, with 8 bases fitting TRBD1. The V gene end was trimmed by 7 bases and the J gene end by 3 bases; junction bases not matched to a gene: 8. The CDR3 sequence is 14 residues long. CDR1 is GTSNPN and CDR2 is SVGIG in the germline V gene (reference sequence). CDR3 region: CASEGDRYYNEQFF. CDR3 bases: TGTGCCTCCGAAGGGGACAGGTACTACAATGAGCAGTTCTTC.

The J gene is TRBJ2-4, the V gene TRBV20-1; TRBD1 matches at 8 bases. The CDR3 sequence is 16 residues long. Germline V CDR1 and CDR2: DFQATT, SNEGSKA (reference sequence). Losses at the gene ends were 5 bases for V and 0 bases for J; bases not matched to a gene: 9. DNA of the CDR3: TGCAGTGCTGGGGACAGGCACCGTCCAGCCAAAAACATTCAGTACTTC. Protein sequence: CSAGDRHRPAKNIQYF.

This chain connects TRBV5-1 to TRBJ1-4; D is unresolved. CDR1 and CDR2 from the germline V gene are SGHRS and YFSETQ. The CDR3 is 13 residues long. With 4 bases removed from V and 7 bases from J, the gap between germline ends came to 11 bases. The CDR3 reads CASSDREGEKLFF. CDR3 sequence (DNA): TGCGCCAGCAGCGACCGGGAGGGTGAAAAACTGTTTTTT.

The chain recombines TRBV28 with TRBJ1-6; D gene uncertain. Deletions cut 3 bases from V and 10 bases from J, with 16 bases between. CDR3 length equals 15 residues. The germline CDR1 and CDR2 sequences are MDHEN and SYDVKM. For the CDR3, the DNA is TGTGCCAGCAGTTTTTCGGCGCTTCCCCAGTCACCCCTCCACTTT. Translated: CASSFSALPQSPLHF. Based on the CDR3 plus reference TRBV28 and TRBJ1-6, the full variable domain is DVKVTQSSRYLVKRTGEKVFLECVQDMDHENMFWYRQDPGLGLRLIYFSYDVKMKEKGDIPEGYSVSREKKERFSLILESASTNQTSMYLCASSFSALPQSPLHFGNGTRLTVT.

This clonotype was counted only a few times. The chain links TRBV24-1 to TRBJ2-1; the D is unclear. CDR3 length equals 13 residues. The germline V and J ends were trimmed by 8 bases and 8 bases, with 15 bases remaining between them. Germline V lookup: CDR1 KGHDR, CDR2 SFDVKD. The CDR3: CATNTGPRDEQFF. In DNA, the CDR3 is TGTGCCACCAATACCGGGCCAAGAGATGAGCAGTTCTTC.

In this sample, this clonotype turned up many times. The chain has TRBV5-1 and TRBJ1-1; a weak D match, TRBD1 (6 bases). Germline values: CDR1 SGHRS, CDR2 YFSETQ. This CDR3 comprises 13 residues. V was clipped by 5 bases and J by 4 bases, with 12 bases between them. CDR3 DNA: TGCGCCAGCAGAACTTCGACAGGCACTGAAGCTTTCTTT. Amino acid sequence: CASRTSTGTEAFF.

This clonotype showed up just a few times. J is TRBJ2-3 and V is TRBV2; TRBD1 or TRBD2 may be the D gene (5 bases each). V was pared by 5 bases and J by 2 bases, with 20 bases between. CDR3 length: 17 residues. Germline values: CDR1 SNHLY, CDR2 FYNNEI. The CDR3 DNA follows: TGTGCCAGCAGTAAGTTCTCCTGGGGGAGAATCACAGATACGCAGTATTTT. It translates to CASSKFSWGRITDTQYF.

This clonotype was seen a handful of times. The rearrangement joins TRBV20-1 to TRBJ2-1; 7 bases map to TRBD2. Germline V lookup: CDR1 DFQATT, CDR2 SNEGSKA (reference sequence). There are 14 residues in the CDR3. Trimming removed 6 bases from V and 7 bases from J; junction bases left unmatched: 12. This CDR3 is CSARTWEGLNEQFF. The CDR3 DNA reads TGCAGTGCCCGGACGTGGGAGGGCCTGAATGAGCAGTTCTTC.

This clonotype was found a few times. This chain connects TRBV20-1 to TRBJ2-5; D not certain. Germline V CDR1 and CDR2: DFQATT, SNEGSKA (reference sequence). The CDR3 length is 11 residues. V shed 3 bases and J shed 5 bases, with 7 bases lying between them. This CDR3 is CSASGAETQYF. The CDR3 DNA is TGCAGTGCTAGCGGTGCTGAGACCCAGTACTTC.

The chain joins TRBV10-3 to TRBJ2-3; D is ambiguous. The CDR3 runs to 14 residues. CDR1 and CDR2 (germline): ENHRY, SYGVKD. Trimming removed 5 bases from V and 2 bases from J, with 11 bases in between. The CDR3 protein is CAISILGNTDTQYF. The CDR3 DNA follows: TGTGCCATCAGTATTCTAGGCAACACAGATACGCAGTATTTT.

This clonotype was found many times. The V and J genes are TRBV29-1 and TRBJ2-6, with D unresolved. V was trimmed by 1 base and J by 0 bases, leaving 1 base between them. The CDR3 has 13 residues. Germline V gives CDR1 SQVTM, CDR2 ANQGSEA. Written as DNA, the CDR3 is TGCAGCGTTGAAGCCTCTGGGGCCAACGTCCTGACTTTC. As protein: CSVEASGANVLTF.

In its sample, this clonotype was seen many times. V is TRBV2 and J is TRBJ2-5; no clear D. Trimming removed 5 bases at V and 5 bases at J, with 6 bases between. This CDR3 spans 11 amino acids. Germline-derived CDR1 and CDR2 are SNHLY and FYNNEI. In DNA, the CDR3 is TGTGCCAGCAGTTTCGAGGAGACCCAGTACTTC. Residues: CASSFEETQYF. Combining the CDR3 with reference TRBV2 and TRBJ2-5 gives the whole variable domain EPEVTQTPSHQVTQMGQEVILRCVPISNHLYFYWYRQILGQKVEFLVSFYNNEISEKSEIFDDQFSVERPDGSNFTLKIRSTKLEDSAMYFCASSFEETQYFGPGTRLLVL.

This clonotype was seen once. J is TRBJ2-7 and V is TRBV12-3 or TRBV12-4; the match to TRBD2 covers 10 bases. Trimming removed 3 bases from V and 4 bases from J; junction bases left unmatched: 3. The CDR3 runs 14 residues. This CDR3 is CASSLSSGGYEQYF. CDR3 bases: TGTGCCAGCAGTTTGTCTAGCGGGGGTTACGAGCAGTACTTC.

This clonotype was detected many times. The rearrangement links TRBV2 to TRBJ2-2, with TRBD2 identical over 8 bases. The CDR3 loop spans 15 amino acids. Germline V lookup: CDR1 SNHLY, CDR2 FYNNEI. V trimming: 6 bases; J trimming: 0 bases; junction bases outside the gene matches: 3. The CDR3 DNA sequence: TGTGCCAGCAGACCGGGACTAGCGAACACCGGGGAGCTGTTTTTT. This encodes CASRPGLANTGELFF.